This T cell receptor (beta chain) was sequenced in a study of blood T cell repertoires in COVID-19. About the research overall: Whether acute or convalescent, the COVID-19 samples came from the United States, Italy and Spain. PBMCs, B-cell-depleted T cells, or T cells provided the cDNA or gDNA that made up the material.

Authors' data handling: Estimates of nucleated cell counts were drawn from the amplification of reference gene primers. Assay used: immunoSEQ multiplex PCR; TCRdb lists only in-frame clones, some missing. That table gives V, J and clone size, and the DNA gave D and trimming. The sample contains approximately 210,000 clones, approximately 82% of which appear only once. The sequenced material came from peripheral blood. This TCR was sampled from a man over 45 with active or convalescent COVID-19.

CDR3 DNA sequence: TGTGCCAGTAGTGCCGGTCGTGGGTACACAGGTGAGCAGTTCTTC. Translated: CASSAGRGYTGEQFF. The J gene is TRBJ2-1, the V gene TRBV19, with D perhaps matching TRBD1 (5 bases). CDR3 size: 15 residues. Germline-derived CDR1 and CDR2 are LNHDA and SQIVND (reference sequence). The germline V and J ends were trimmed by 5 bases and 9 bases, with 20 bases remaining between them. Variable domain in full (rest from reference TRBV19 and TRBJ2-1): DGGITQSPKYLFRKEGQNVTLSCEQNLNHDAMYWYRQDPGQGLRLIYYSQIVNDFQKGDIAEGYSVSREKKESFPLTVTSAQKNPTAFYLCASSAGRGYTGEQFFGPGTRLTVL.